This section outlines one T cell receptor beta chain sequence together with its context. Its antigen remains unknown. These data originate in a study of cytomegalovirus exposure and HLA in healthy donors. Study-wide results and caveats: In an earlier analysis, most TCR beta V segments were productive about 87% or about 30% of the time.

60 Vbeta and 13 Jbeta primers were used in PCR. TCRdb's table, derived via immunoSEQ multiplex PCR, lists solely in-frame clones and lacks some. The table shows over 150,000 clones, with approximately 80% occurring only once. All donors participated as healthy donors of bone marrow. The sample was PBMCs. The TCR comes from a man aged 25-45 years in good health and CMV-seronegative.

This chain's CDR3 is CASSLADRGGNTIYF. The DNA for the CDR3 is TGCGCCAGCAGCTTGGCGGACAGGGGTGGAAACACCATATATTTT. The gene calls are TRBV5-1 and TRBJ1-3; TRBD1 aligns across 9 bases. V shed 0 bases and J 3 bases; nucleotides not matched to a gene: 1. CDR1 and CDR2 from the germline V gene are SGHRS and YFSETQ. The CDR3 consists of 15 residues.